Shown below are 2 T cell receptor beta chains from a single sample sequenced in a study of response to subunit inactivated influenza vaccine. TCRdb itself ran the RT-PCR reads through MiXCR, one entry per CDR3 protein. The sample shows 500,000 to 550,000 distinct CDR3 sequences, around 7.7% of them seen only once. The specimen was PBMCs from blood, collected less than 30 months after vaccination. The receptors here all came from a man between 50 and 70 years old who received an inactivated influenza vaccine.

The rearrangement joins TRBV6-2 or TRBV6-3 to TRBJ2-1; TRBD2 agrees at 9 bases. Germline CDR1 MNHEY, CDR2 SVGEGT. The junction had 8 bases not matched to a gene; V was cut back by 4 bases and J by 1 base. CDR3 length: 17 amino acids. The CDR3 loop reads CASSSRGGLKSYNEQFF. In nucleotides, the CDR3 is TGTGCCAGCAGTTCGCGGGGGGGGCTTAAGTCCTACAATGAGCAGTTCTTC.

This clonotype was seen a handful of times. V usage is TRBV24-1 and J usage is TRBJ2-3; D possibly corresponds to TRBD2 (6 bases). This CDR3 region has 16 residues. V lost 1 base to trimming and J lost 0 bases, with 10 bases between them. The germline V gene encodes CDR1 KGHDR and CDR2 SFDVKD. DNA for the CDR3: TGTGCCACCAGTGATTTCCGGGGGTGGAGCACAGATACGCAGTATTTT. It translates to CATSDFRGWSTDTQYF.